This entry lists 20 T cell receptor beta chains sequenced from one sample in a study of cytomegalovirus exposure and HLA in healthy donors. PCR primers comprised 60 Vbeta and 13 Jbeta primers. The table came from immunoSEQ multiplex PCR; TCRdb's copy has only in-frame clones and leaves some out. The sample has tens of thousands of clones, over 65% seen once. The source material was PBMCs. The receptors come from a man in his forties or fifties in good health and CMV-seropositive.

The V call is TRBV6-1, the J call TRBJ2-7; 9 positions match TRBD2. Trimming took 7 bases from V and 0 from J; bases not matched to a gene: 4. CDR3 length equals 14 residues. Germline values: CDR1 MNHNS, CDR2 SASEGT. CDR3 nucleotides: TGTGCCAGCAACGAGCGGGGGGCCTCCTACGAGCAGTACTTC. It encodes CASNERGASYEQYF.

The chain recombines TRBV6-6 with TRBJ1-1; 9 nucleotides agree with TRBD1. CDR1 MNHNY and CDR2 SVGAGI come from the germline V gene (reference sequence). The ends lost 3 bases at V and 3 bases at J; junction bases unmatched: 5. CDR3 size: 15 residues. CDR3 coding DNA: TGTGCCAGCAGTTATGGACAGGGGTCGGACACTGAAGCTTTCTTT. This codes for CASSYGQGSDTEAFF.

In this sample, this clone turned up a few times. The V and J genes are TRBV2 and TRBJ1-4; a weak D match, TRBD1 (5 bases). CDR1 and CDR2 from the germline V gene are SNHLY and FYNNEI. Trimming removed 11 bases from V and 2 bases from J, with 24 bases in between. This CDR3 contains 17 residues. The CDR3 nucleotides read TGTGCCGGCGGCGGAGGGGCCCTAGGTCCCACTAATGAAAAACTGTTTTTT. Its protein is CAGGGGALGPTNEKLFF.

The CDR3 DNA follows: TGTGCCAGCTCACCCCAGGGAGGGGACACTGAAGCTTTCTTT. This encodes CASSPQGGDTEAFF. The genes are TRBV18 and TRBJ1-1, with D possibly being TRBD1 (5 bases). Germline V gives CDR1 KGHSH, CDR2 LQKENI. V was shortened by 3 bases and J by 3 bases, with 11 bases between the two germline ends. This CDR3 has 14 residues.

The chain has TRBV19 and TRBJ1-5; no clear D. The germline CDR1 and CDR2 sequences are LNHDA and SQIVND (reference sequence). V lost 0 bases, J lost 0 bases, and 12 bases lay in between. The CDR3 runs to 17 residues. The CDR3, as DNA: TGTGCCAGTAGTATAGATGGAGAAGCCTATAGCAATCAGCCCCAGCATTTT. It yields the protein CASSIDGEAYSNQPQHF.

The genes are TRBV25-1 and TRBJ1-1; D is unresolved. Per germline, CDR1 MGHDK and CDR2 SYGVNS. This CDR3 spans 15 amino acids. With 3 bases removed from V and 2 bases from J, the gap between germline ends came to 13 bases. CDR3 sequence: CASSDPARFNTEAFF. The CDR3 DNA reads TGTGCCAGCAGTGACCCCGCCAGATTTAACACTGAAGCTTTCTTT.

V is TRBV4-3 and J is TRBJ2-1, with D unresolved. CDR1 and CDR2 from the germline V gene are LGHNA and YSLEER. V was trimmed by 4 bases and J by 9 bases, leaving 13 bases between them. CDR3 length equals 13 residues. This CDR3 is CASSLSRLGEQFF. CDR3 sequence (DNA): TGCGCCAGCAGCCTCTCGCGGCTGGGTGAGCAGTTCTTC.

This clone was recorded a few times. The V and J genes are TRBV19 and TRBJ2-1; TRBD1 is a possible D gene (5 bases). The CDR3 spans 16 residues. Trimming took 0 bases from V and 1 from J, leaving 10 bases between them. Germline lookup yields CDR1 LNHDA and CDR2 SQIVND (reference sequence). The CDR3 nucleotides read TGTGCCAGTAGTATAGAGGCAGGGATATCCTACAATGAGCAGTTCTTC. Protein sequence: CASSIEAGISYNEQFF.

The CDR3 sequence: CATSRVPMGGTITYNEQFF. The DNA for the CDR3 is TGTGCCACCAGCAGAGTCCCTATGGGGGGGACGATTACCTACAATGAGCAGTTCTTC. The rearrangement uses TRBV15 and TRBJ2-1; 7 nucleotides match TRBD2. J lost 2 bases, V lost 1 base, and 14 bases had no gene match. Germline CDR1 is LNHNV and CDR2 is YYDKDF (reference sequence). The CDR3 spans 19 residues.

DNA of the CDR3: TGCGCCAGCAGCTTGGAGCTTCCTACAGATACGCAGTATTTT. Translating it yields CASSLELPTDTQYF. The chain couples TRBV5-1 to TRBJ2-3; D is unresolved. This CDR3 region has 14 residues. Per germline, CDR1 SGHRS and CDR2 YFSETQ. With 0 bases removed from V and 3 bases from J, the gap between germline ends came to 8 bases.

The chain joins TRBV11-2 to TRBJ1-1; TRBD1 is a possible D gene (5 bases). Germline assignment: CDR1 SGHAT and CDR2 FQNNGV. V was clipped by 3 bases and J by 5 bases, with 13 bases between them. This CDR3 is built from 14 residues. The CDR3 loop reads CASSFQGYRTEAFF. CDR3 DNA sequence: TGTGCCAGCAGCTTCCAGGGTTATAGGACTGAAGCTTTCTTT.

The chain uses TRBV7-9 and TRBJ2-5; D uncertain. Trimming removed 6 bases from V and 4 bases from J, with 6 bases in between. The CDR3 runs 11 residues. Germline loops: CDR1 SEHNR, CDR2 FQNEAQ (reference sequence). CDR3 loop: CASSFRETQYF. CDR3 nucleotides: TGTGCCAGCAGTTTCCGAGAGACCCAGTACTTC.

The chain uses TRBV9 and TRBJ2-7; 7 bases map to TRBD1. Trimming cost V 3 bases and J 2 bases; bases outside gene matches: 5. CDR1 is SGDLS, CDR2 YYNGEE, per germline. The CDR3 contains 14 residues. The CDR3: CASSEGQVAYEQYF. In nucleotides, the CDR3 is TGTGCCAGCAGCGAAGGACAGGTCGCCTACGAGCAGTACTTC.

The rearrangement links TRBV10-1 to TRBJ2-3; D gene uncertain. The germline V gene has CDR1 WNHNN and CDR2 SYGVQD (reference sequence). This CDR3 region has 15 residues. The V end lost 2 bases, the J end lost 4 bases, and 13 bases lay between the germline ends. The CDR3 reads CASSEAGFGSDTQYF. The DNA for the CDR3 is TGCGCCAGCAGTGAGGCCGGGTTCGGCTCAGATACGCAGTATTTT.

This clone was seen a single time. CDR3 loop: CASSLSAYEQYF. DNA of the CDR3: TGTGCCAGCAGCTTGTCCGCCTACGAGCAGTACTTC. V is TRBV7-9 and J is TRBJ2-7; no clear D gene. Germline V gene data show CDR1 as SEHNR and CDR2 as FQNEAQ (reference sequence). This CDR3 is built from 12 residues. V lost 3 bases to trimming and J lost 2 bases, with 5 bases between them.

This clone appeared once. This chain joins TRBV4-2 and TRBJ1-2; D not resolved. V was pared by 0 bases and J by 3 bases, with 11 bases between. Germline CDR1 is LGHNA and CDR2 is YNFKEQ. The CDR3 is made up of 15 amino acids. The CDR3 coding sequence is TGTGCCAGCAGCCAAGATCGTGCGGAATACTATGGCTACACCTTC. Translated, it gives CASSQDRAEYYGYTF.

This clone was detected only a few times. This chain links TRBV2 with TRBJ2-6; D remains ambiguous. V gave up 6 bases and J gave up 3 bases, with 12 bases separating them. This CDR3 has 15 residues. CDR1 SNHLY and CDR2 FYNNEI come from the germline V gene. The CDR3 bases are TGTGCCAGCAGATTGTTGGCTGGTGGGGCCAACGTCCTGACTTTC. Its translation is CASRLLAGGANVLTF.

The rearrangement links TRBV7-6 to TRBJ2-7; 11 bases fit TRBD1. The CDR3 has 15 amino acids. Losses at the gene ends were 4 bases for V and 3 bases for J; bases not matched to a gene: 5. Germline V gene lookup returns CDR1 SGHVS and CDR2 FNYEAQ. In nucleotides, the CDR3 is TGTGCCAGCAGCTCGGGACAGGGGGTGGTCTACGAGCAGTACTTC. It translates to CASSSGQGVVYEQYF.

The genes are TRBV6-5 and TRBJ2-1; 14 bases fit TRBD2. With 4 bases clipped from V and 8 bases from J, the junction kept 4 bases outside the gene matches. Looked up from germline, CDR1 is MNHEY and CDR2 is SVGAGI. The CDR3 is 15 amino acids. The chain's CDR3 is CASSSGLAGGDEQFF. Here the CDR3 DNA reads TGTGCCAGCAGTTCAGGACTAGCGGGGGGAGATGAGCAGTTCTTC.

J is TRBJ2-1 and V is TRBV27; 13 nucleotides align to TRBD2. This CDR3 region has 17 residues. V shed 7 bases, J shed 8 bases, and the junction held 14 bases outside the gene matches. Germline loops: CDR1 MNHEY, CDR2 SMNVEV (reference sequence). The CDR3 sequence is CASTPFGTSGEIDEQFF. CDR3 in DNA: TGTGCCAGCACTCCTTTTGGGACTAGCGGGGAGATCGATGAGCAGTTCTTC.